The clone carrying this T cell receptor (beta chain) was counted only a few times. Its specificity is not known. This specimen belongs to a study of T cells after yellow fever vaccination. Notes on the study in general: Weaker, the secondary response peaked sooner, at day 5 versus 15.

The germline gives CDR1 SGHTA, CDR2 FQGNSA. Trimming stripped 6 bases from V and 0 bases from J, with 4 bases between. There are 12 residues in the CDR3. A 5'RACE template-switching step, the method used to make TCR cDNA, added a universal primer site and UMIs. TCRdb processed the 5' RACE reads anew with MiXCR; each CDR3 protein has one entry. Of more than 250,000 distinct CDR3 sequences listed, about 6.6% are singletons. J is TRBJ2-3 and V is TRBV7-2; D remains ambiguous. The sequence came from a young man who received the YFV17D yellow fever vaccine. The sample consisted of PBMCs, taken roughly 45 days after the first yellow fever vaccination. The CDR3 is CASRQSTDTQYF. The CDR3, as DNA: TGTGCCAGCAGGCAAAGCACAGATACGCAGTATTTT.